This TCR beta chain came from a study of T-cell reconstitution after alpha-beta-depleted transplantation in children. Overall study findings and caveats: Newly produced T cells mostly provided counts and TCRbeta diversity after one year, as hyperexpanded clones declined. Several hundred expanded graft clones reportedly were the source of alpha-beta T cells about two months after transplant. Surviving recipient cells, namely T cells and thymic progenitors, were the source of high day-60 TCRbeta diversity in some patients.

Trimming took 1 base from V and 2 from J, leaving 5 bases between them. This CDR3 has 13 residues. The germline V gene encodes CDR1 SGHAT and CDR2 FQNNGV. This clonotype was picked up a small number of times. No antigen is known for it. The TCRbeta library incorporated unique molecular identifiers. TCRdb analysed the PCR reads with MiXCR anew, one entry per CDR3 protein. The sample gives roughly 420,000 distinct CDR3 sequences, roughly 15% of which show up once; less than 30% is in the top ten. This material consisted of PBMCs, mostly from graft donor cells, taken 360 days after TCRalphabeta/CD19-depleted stem cell transplant. The TCR originated in a boy under two years old who had a stem cell transplant for Wiskott-Aldrich syndrome, so the T cells may come from the graft donor. The chain couples TRBV11-2 to TRBJ1-1; D remains ambiguous. CDR3 nucleotide sequence: TGTGCCAGCAGCTTAGTGCCAAACACTGAAGCTTTCTTT. It yields the protein CASSLVPNTEAFF.